Below, one T cell receptor beta chain is given with its context. These data are taken from a study of cytomegalovirus exposure and HLA in healthy donors. Whole-study context: A subsequent analysis stated that the 120 or so validation repertoires were run on the same platform as the 550 to 750 first-cohort repertoires.

The CDR3 contains 13 residues. J gave up 5 bases and V 6 bases, and 6 bases lay outside the gene matches. Looked up from germline, CDR1 is MNHEY and CDR2 is SMNVEV (reference sequence). TCRdb keeps only in-frame clones here, not all; method: immunoSEQ multiplex PCR. The sample carries roughly 71,000 clones, 94% recorded once. Sequencing was done on a sample of PBMCs. V and J are TRBV27 and TRBJ2-5; 7 bases fit TRBD1. This TCR was sampled from a woman aged 18-29 years in good health and CMV-seronegative. The CDR3, as DNA: TGTGCCAGCAGAAACAGGGGTGGCGAGACCCAGTACTTC. Protein product: CASRNRGGETQYF.